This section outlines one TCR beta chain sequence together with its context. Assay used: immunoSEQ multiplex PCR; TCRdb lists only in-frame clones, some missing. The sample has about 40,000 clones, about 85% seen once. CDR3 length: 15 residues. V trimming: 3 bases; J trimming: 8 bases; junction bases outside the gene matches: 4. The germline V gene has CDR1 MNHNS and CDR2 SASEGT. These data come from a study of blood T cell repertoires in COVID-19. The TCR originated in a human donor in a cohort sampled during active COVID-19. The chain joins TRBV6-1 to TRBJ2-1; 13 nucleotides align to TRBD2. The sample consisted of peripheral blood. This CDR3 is CASSEGLAGFDEQFF. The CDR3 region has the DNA TGTGCCAGCAGTGAGGGACTAGCGGGGTTCGATGAGCAGTTCTTC.